These 19 T cell receptor beta chains were sequenced from one sample in a study of blood T cell repertoires in COVID-19. TCRdb's copy holds only in-frame clones and misses some; the assay was immunoSEQ multiplex PCR. The profile covers under 250,000 clones, with roughly 90% appearing a single time and around 4.2% taken by the ten largest. The sample consisted of PBMCs or T cells enriched from blood (not recorded which). The receptors derive from a woman aged 25 to 45 with acute COVID-19.

The rearrangement uses TRBV27 and TRBJ2-7, with 10 positions matching TRBD1. Germline V gene sequence: CDR1 MNHEY, CDR2 SMNVEV (reference sequence). V was pared by 3 bases and J by 1 base, with 6 bases of the junction left unmatched. This CDR3 has 16 residues. The CDR3 loop is CASSFQRTGGSYEQYF. In nucleotides, the CDR3 is TGTGCCAGCAGTTTTCAAAGGACAGGGGGTTCCTACGAGCAGTACTTC.

The genes are TRBV6-1 and TRBJ1-5; D remains ambiguous. Looked up from germline, CDR1 is MNHNS and CDR2 is SASEGT. The CDR3 consists of 16 residues. Trimming removed 2 bases at V and 2 bases at J, with 13 bases between. Here the CDR3 DNA reads TGTGCCAGCAGTGAATGGGAGGGTTTGGGCAATCAGCCCCAGCATTTT. Protein sequence: CASSEWEGLGNQPQHF.

This chain uses TRBV6-5 with TRBJ2-7; a weak D match, TRBD2 (6 bases). The CDR3 totals 16 residues. V was cut by 0 bases and J by 1 base, with 13 bases left in between. The germline V gene encodes CDR1 MNHEY and CDR2 SVGAGI. DNA of the CDR3: TGTGCCAGCAGTTACTCGTTCAGAGGAGGGTCCTACGAGCAGTACTTC. Translating gives CASSYSFRGGSYEQYF.

V usage is TRBV10-3 and J usage is TRBJ1-2, with unresolved D. Germline V CDR1 and CDR2: ENHRY, SYGVKD. The CDR3 has 15 amino acids. V was shortened by 2 bases and J by 5 bases, with 15 bases between the two germline ends. The CDR3 region is CAISEPTIGRYGYTF. DNA for the CDR3: TGTGCCATCAGTGAGCCAACCATAGGGAGGTATGGCTACACCTTC.

The chain carries TRBV6-2 or TRBV6-3 and TRBJ1-5; 8 bases match TRBD1. The V gene's germline CDR1 is MNHEY and CDR2 SVGEGT. J lost 6 bases, V lost 4 bases, and 8 bases had no gene match. The CDR3 is made up of 15 amino acids. CDR3 DNA sequence: TGTGCCAGCAGTTTTTCCCGAACAGGGGGTCAGCCCCAGCATTTT. It codes for CASSFSRTGGQPQHF.

The chain recombines TRBV7-9 with TRBJ2-3, with 9 bases fitting TRBD2. Trimming at V came to 11 bases and at J to 3 bases, leaving 12 bases not matched to a gene. Per the germline V gene, CDR1 is SEHNR and CDR2 is FQNEAQ (reference sequence). This CDR3 has 15 amino acids. CDR3 in DNA: TGTGCCCCCGAAGAGGCTAGCGGGGAGACAGATACGCAGTATTTT. Translation: CAPEEASGETDTQYF.

The chain joins TRBV27 to TRBJ2-3; TRBD2 matches at 10 bases. CDR1 MNHEY and CDR2 SMNVEV come from the germline V gene (reference sequence). Trimming at V came to 6 bases and at J to 3 bases, leaving 9 bases not matched to a gene. There are 16 residues in the CDR3. CDR3 nucleotides: TGTGCCAGCAGAAATCCGGGACTAGCGAGGACAGATACGCAGTATTTT. Protein product: CASRNPGLARTDTQYF.

This chain connects TRBV2 to TRBJ1-6; TRBD1 matches 7 bases. CDR1 SNHLY and CDR2 FYNNEI come from the germline V gene. J gave up 6 bases and V 7 bases, and 9 bases lay outside the gene matches. This CDR3 contains 15 residues. The CDR3 sequence is CASIVQGEANSPLHF. The CDR3 DNA is TGTGCCAGCATCGTCCAGGGGGAAGCTAATTCACCCCTCCACTTT.

V usage is TRBV29-1 and J usage is TRBJ2-1; 9 bases align to TRBD2. The V gene end was trimmed by 3 bases and the J gene end by 1 base; junction bases not matched to a gene: 4. Germline-derived CDR1 and CDR2 are SQVTM and ANQGSEA. The CDR3 is 15 residues long. The CDR3 here is CSVEGGGVSYNEQFF. In nucleotides, the CDR3 is TGCAGCGTTGAGGGCGGGGGGGTTTCCTACAATGAGCAGTTCTTC.

This clone occurred a few times. The chain is built from TRBV5-1 and TRBJ2-6; D not certain. The CDR3 extends over 15 amino acids. Between the trimmed V and J ends, which lost 0 bases and 2 bases, there was a span of 6 bases. CDR1 and CDR2 (germline): SGHRS, YFSETQ. The CDR3 bases are TGCGCCAGCAGCTTGGTTTCCGCTGGGGCCAACGTCCTGACTTTC. Translation: CASSLVSAGANVLTF. Looking up the rest from reference TRBV5-1 and TRBJ2-6 gives the full variable domain: KAGVTQTPRYLIKTRGQQVTLSCSPISGHRSVSWYQQTPGQGLQFLFEYFSETQRNKGNFPGRFSGRQFSNSRSEMNVSTLELGDSALYLCASSLVSAGANVLTFGAGSRLTVL.

This chain uses TRBV19 with TRBJ2-1; TRBD2 is a possible D gene (5 bases). Trimming removed 6 bases at V and 4 bases at J, with 19 bases between. The CDR3 contains 16 residues. Germline-derived CDR1 and CDR2 are LNHDA and SQIVND (reference sequence). The CDR3 is CASSHPGEGGYNEQFF. CDR3 coding DNA: TGTGCCAGTAGCCATCCTGGAGAGGGTGGGTACAATGAGCAGTTCTTC.

V is TRBV11-3 and J is TRBJ2-5, with 9 bases lining up with TRBD1. Germline CDR1 reads SGHNT; CDR2 reads YENEEA. This CDR3 has 15 residues. The V gene end was trimmed by 4 bases and the J gene end by 5 bases; junction bases not matched to a gene: 8. Here the CDR3 DNA reads TGTGCCAGCAGCTGCGGACAGGGGTTGTGGGAGACCCAGTACTTC. Translating gives CASSCGQGLWETQYF.

A single count supports this clone. V and J are TRBV14 and TRBJ2-5, with 7 bases matching TRBD1. J was trimmed by 8 bases and V by 0 bases; bases with no gene match: 12. There are 16 residues in the CDR3. Germline assignment: CDR1 SGHDN and CDR2 FVKESK. This CDR3 is CASSQETGAPSGTQYF. The CDR3 nucleotides are TGTGCCAGCAGCCAAGAAACAGGGGCCCCCTCGGGTACCCAGTACTTC. The full variable domain, completed using reference TRBV14 and TRBJ2-5, is EAGVTQFPSHSVIEKGQTVTLRCDPISGHDNLYWYRRVMGKEIKFLLHFVKESKQDESGMPNNRFLAERTGGTYSTLKVQPAELEDSGVYFCASSQETGAPSGTQYFGPGTRLLVL.

The chain joins TRBV11-2 to TRBJ2-6; maybe TRBD1 (6 bases). CDR1 is SGHAT and CDR2 is FQNNGV in the germline V gene. The V gene lost 6 bases and the J gene lost 4 bases, with 13 bases spanning the gap. The CDR3 length is 15 residues. The CDR3 DNA follows: TGTGCCAGCAGTTTTACAGGGTCAGGGGCCAACGTCCTGACTTTC. This sequence encodes CASSFTGSGANVLTF.

The chain uses TRBV6-5 and TRBJ1-1, with 8 bases lining up with TRBD1. The ends lost 6 bases at V and 5 bases at J; junction bases unmatched: 8. Germline V CDR1 and CDR2: MNHEY, SVGAGI. The CDR3 spans 14 residues. The CDR3, as DNA: TGTGCCAGCAGGACAGGGGCCTTTTTTACTGAAGCTTTCTTT. Protein sequence: CASRTGAFFTEAFF.

This sequence joins TRBV27 and TRBJ1-2; the D gene is possibly TRBD1 (6 bases). Germline CDR1 reads MNHEY; CDR2 reads SMNVEV (reference sequence). V lost 2 bases and J lost 8, with 15 bases in between. The CDR3 contains 14 residues. DNA of the CDR3: TGTGCCAGCAGTTTAGCCCCAAGGGGGATCGGCTACACCTTC. It translates to CASSLAPRGIGYTF.

This chain links TRBV19 with TRBJ2-1; a possible D gene is TRBD1 (5 bases). Trimming left V 4 bases short and J 3 bases short, with 16 bases between. The CDR3 is 16 amino acids. From germline, CDR1 is LNHDA and CDR2 SQIVND (reference sequence). CDR3 DNA sequence: TGTGCCAGTAGTACAAAACAGGCCGAGAGCTACAATGAGCAGTTCTTC. Amino acid sequence: CASSTKQAESYNEQFF. Filled out from reference TRBV19 and TRBJ2-1, the complete variable domain reads DGGITQSPKYLFRKEGQNVTLSCEQNLNHDAMYWYRQDPGQGLRLIYYSQIVNDFQKGDIAEGYSVSREKKESFPLTVTSAQKNPTAFYLCASSTKQAESYNEQFFGPGTRLTVL.

The table lists this clone with a count of one. The rearrangement links TRBV11-2 to TRBJ1-5, with D possibly being TRBD1 (5 bases). CDR1 is SGHAT, CDR2 FQNNGV, per germline. The CDR3 has 14 residues. The ends were cut back, 1 base at V and 7 bases at J, with 11 bases in the middle. The CDR3 nucleotides read TGTGCCAGCAGCTTAGCCGGAAACAGGCAGCCCCAGCATTTT. It encodes CASSLAGNRQPQHF.

This chain links TRBV7-9 with TRBJ1-3; 7 bases line up with TRBD1. This CDR3 spans 17 amino acids. Germline assignment: CDR1 SEHNR and CDR2 FQNEAQ (reference sequence). The trim removed 2 bases at V and 0 bases at J, leaving 7 bases unmatched. The CDR3 protein is CASSLPPTGFSGNTIYF. CDR3 sequence (DNA): TGTGCCAGCAGCTTACCCCCGACAGGGTTCTCTGGAAACACCATATATTTT. Full variable domain (remainder filled in from reference TRBV7-9 and TRBJ1-3): DTGVSQNPRHKITKRGQNVTFRCDPISEHNRLYWYRQTLGQGPEFLTYFQNEAQLEKSRLLSDRFSAERPKGSFSTLEIQRTEQGDSAMYLCASSLPPTGFSGNTIYFGEGSWLTVV.